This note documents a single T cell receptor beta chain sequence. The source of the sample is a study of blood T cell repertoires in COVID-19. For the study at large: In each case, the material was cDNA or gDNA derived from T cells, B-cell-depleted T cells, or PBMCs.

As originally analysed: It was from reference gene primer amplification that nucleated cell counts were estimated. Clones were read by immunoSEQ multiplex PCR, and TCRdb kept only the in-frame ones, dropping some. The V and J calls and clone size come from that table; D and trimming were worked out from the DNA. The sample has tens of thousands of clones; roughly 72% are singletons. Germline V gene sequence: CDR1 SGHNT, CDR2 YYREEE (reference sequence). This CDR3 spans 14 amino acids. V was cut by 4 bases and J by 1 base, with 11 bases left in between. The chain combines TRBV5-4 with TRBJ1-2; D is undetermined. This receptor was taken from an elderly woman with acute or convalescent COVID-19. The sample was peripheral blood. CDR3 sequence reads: CASSRNQDNYGYTF. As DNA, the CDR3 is TGTGCCAGCAGCCGCAATCAGGATAACTATGGCTACACCTTC.